These T cell receptor beta chains were read from a single sample in a study of T cell responses to AZD1222 COVID-19 vaccine. Sequenced by immunoSEQ multiplex PCR; TCRdb stores in-frame clones only, minus some. This sample has 140,000 to 150,000 clones, with about 90% found just once. The sample consisted of peripheral blood, taken 28 days after the second dose of the MenACWY control vaccine. All receptors come from an adult who received the MenACWY meningococcal vaccine as a control. Both conserved end residues are part of each CDR3. The D gene is left open where the match is weak. Some rows mark clone size as missing; the rest say once, few, many or name a class of expanded clone.

cdr3_nt cdr3_aa clone_size d_call j_call v_call
TGTGCCAGCAGTTTGCACCCACAGGGGTCCTACGAGCAGTACTTC CASSLHPQGSYEQYF NA TRBD1 TRBJ2-7 TRBV28
TGTGCCAGCAGTCAAGTGGCTCCCTACGAGCAGTACTTC CASSQVAPYEQYF NA NA TRBJ2-7 TRBV14
TGTGCCAGCTCGCGGGAACAGGGGTGGACTGAAGCTTTCTTT CASSREQGWTEAFF NA TRBD1 TRBJ1-1 TRBV18
TGTGCCAGCGGGGAGGGACACACCAATGAGCAGTTCTTC CASGEGHTNEQFF NA NA TRBJ2-1 TRBV3-1/TRBV3-2
TGCGCCAGCAGTGAAGGATCTCCCTACGAGCAGTACTTC CASSEGSPYEQYF NA NA TRBJ2-7 TRBV10-1
TGTGCCAGCAGGAACCCAGGGGAATCCCACGAGCAGTACTTC CASRNPGESHEQYF NA NA TRBJ2-7 TRBV5-5
TGTGCCAGCTCACCGTCGGACACAGCGAACACCGGGGAGCTGTTTTTT CASSPSDTANTGELFF NA NA TRBJ2-2 TRBV18
TGTGCCAGCAGCCGGGACAGGGGATATTCACCCCTCCACTTT CASSRDRGYSPLHF once TRBD1 TRBJ1-6 TRBV6-5
TGTGCCAGCGGAGAAAGGGAGACCCAGTACTTC CASGERETQYF NA NA TRBJ2-5 TRBV6-5
TGTGCCAGCAGAGGTGGCAGAGTAAACACTGAAGCTTTCTTT CASRGGRVNTEAFF NA NA TRBJ1-1 TRBV11-2
TGCGCCAGCAGCTTGGCTGACAGAAATCAGCCCCAGCATTTT CASSLADRNQPQHF NA NA TRBJ1-5 TRBV5-1
TGCGCCAGCAGCTTGGACAGGGGAGGGGAGACCCAGTACTTC CASSLDRGGETQYF NA NA TRBJ2-5 TRBV5-1
TGTGCCAGCAGTCCACTAGCGGGGGCCTCCTACGAGCAGTACTTC CASSPLAGASYEQYF NA TRBD2 TRBJ2-7 TRBV2
TGTGCCAGCAGTGTAGACCTCAGACAGGGTGCTGAAGCTTTCTTT CASSVDLRQGAEAFF NA TRBD1 TRBJ1-1 TRBV2
TGCAGCGTTTTGAGGGGACAGGGTTTCAACGAGCAGTACTTC CSVLRGQGFNEQYF NA TRBD1 TRBJ2-7 TRBV29-1
TGTGCCAGCAGTATTAGGGGACAGGTGGATCAGCCCCAGCATTTT CASSIRGQVDQPQHF NA TRBD1 TRBJ1-5 TRBV27